The 23 T cell receptor beta chains listed next were all sequenced from one sample in a study of T cell repertoires in cytomegalovirus infection (dated by TCRdb to between 2019 and 2020). TCRdb lists the instrument as Illumina HiSeq 1500. TCRdb reprocessed the public reads (quality trimming at Q25 with fastp, clone calling with MiXCR) and kept in-frame beta chains. Each entry is one CDR3 protein sequence, shown with its most common DNA and genes. Across this sample there are around 130,000 distinct CDR3 sequences, with approximately 9.2% seen only once. The biggest ten clones account for 10% of the sample. Sequences were obtained from PBMCs. The source of these receptors is a human donor in good health (CMV status not recorded). Some clones in this sample may be carry-over from other donors' samples.

This clonotype has at least ten counts. The chain is built from TRBV7-8 and TRBJ2-1; the D is unclear. V was clipped by 2 bases and J by 5 bases, with 25 bases between them. The germline V gene encodes CDR1 SGHVS and CDR2 FQNEAQ. The CDR3 contains 19 residues. CDR3 sequence: CASSLSILTAEDYNNEQFF. For the CDR3, the DNA is TGTGCCAGCAGCTTATCTATCCTGACGGCAGAAGATTATAACAATGAGCAGTTCTTC. Full variable domain (remainder filled in from reference TRBV7-8 and TRBJ2-1): GAGVSQSPRYKVAKRGQDVALRCDPISGHVSLFWYQQALGQGPEFLTYFQNEAQLDKSGLPSDRFFAERPEGSVSTLKIQRTQQEDSAVYLCASSLSILTAEDYNNEQFFGPGTRLTVL.

This clonotype was seen only a few times. The chain joins TRBV29-1 to TRBJ2-1, with D hard to call. Trimming left V 5 bases short and J 3 bases short, with 11 bases between. The CDR3 totals 13 residues. Germline V gene sequence: CDR1 SQVTM, CDR2 ANQGSEA. CDR3 DNA sequence: TGCAGCGTTACCCAGCACCTCTACAATGAGCAGTTCTTC. Its translation: CSVTQHLYNEQFF.

This clonotype was recorded once. CDR3 bases: TGTGCCAGCAGTGTTTCGGTGGTAAGGCGTATCGGGGAGCTGTTTTTT. Translating gives CASSVSVVRRIGELFF. The V and J genes are TRBV6-2 or TRBV6-3 and TRBJ2-2, with D unclear. The CDR3 runs to 16 residues. Trimming shortened V by 5 bases and J by 7 bases, and 20 bases separated the two germline ends. The germline V gene has CDR1 MNHEY and CDR2 SVGEGT.

The V gene is TRBV6-5, the J gene TRBJ2-1, with D perhaps TRBD1 (5 bases). Deletions cut 5 bases from V and 0 bases from J, with 14 bases between. This CDR3 region has 16 residues. Germline CDR1 and CDR2: MNHEY and SVGAGI. The CDR3 DNA reads TGTGCCAGCAGTAATCCTAGTGGGGCCTCCTACAATGAGCAGTTCTTC. Its translation is CASSNPSGASYNEQFF.

This chain uses TRBV5-6 with TRBJ1-1; D ambiguous. The CDR3 totals 14 residues. Per the germline V gene, CDR1 is SGHDT and CDR2 is YYEEEE. Trimming cost V 0 bases and J 1 base, with 7 bases left between them. In DNA, the CDR3 is TGTGCCAGCAGCTTGGGGCAGTGGAACACTGAAGCTTTCTTT. Amino acid sequence: CASSLGQWNTEAFF.

This clonotype was recorded many times. The chain has TRBV6-2 or TRBV6-3 and TRBJ2-1; tentative D call: TRBD2 (5 bases). CDR3 length: 15 amino acids. The germline CDR1 and CDR2 sequences are MNHEY and SVGEGT. Trimming pared 4 bases from V and 2 bases from J, leaving 12 bases between. The CDR3 here is CASSLEGSAYNEQFF. Here the CDR3 DNA reads TGTGCCAGCAGTTTAGAGGGTTCGGCCTACAATGAGCAGTTCTTC.

In this sample, this clonotype turned up a few times. The J gene is TRBJ2-2, the V gene TRBV6-5; 7 bases fit TRBD1. With V trimmed by 4 bases and J by 2 bases, 1 base remained unmatched. This CDR3 region has 14 residues. The germline V gene has CDR1 MNHEY and CDR2 SVGAGI. The CDR3 DNA reads TGTGCCAGCAGTTGGGACAGCAACACCGGGGAGCTGTTTTTT. Residues: CASSWDSNTGELFF.

This clonotype was counted at least ten times. The rearrangement uses TRBV12-3 or TRBV12-4 and TRBJ2-5, with 15 bases fitting TRBD2. There are 19 residues in the CDR3. With 5 bases clipped from V and 0 bases from J, the junction kept 10 bases outside the gene matches. The CDR3 coding sequence is TGTGCCAGCAGTCTTCCCGGACTAGCGGGGGGGAAGTACCAAGAGACCCAGTACTTC. As protein: CASSLPGLAGGKYQETQYF.

This clonotype was recorded at least ten times. The rearrangement uses TRBV28 and TRBJ1-1; tentative D call: TRBD1 (5 bases). The V gene lost 4 bases and the J gene lost 6 bases, with 18 bases spanning the gap. This CDR3 is built from 15 residues. The germline V gene has CDR1 MDHEN and CDR2 SYDVKM. The CDR3 reads CASSSEEGRRSEAFF. The CDR3 nucleotides are TGTGCCAGCAGTTCTGAGGAGGGGAGACGGTCTGAAGCTTTCTTT. Combining the CDR3 with reference TRBV28 and TRBJ1-1 gives the whole variable domain DVKVTQSSRYLVKRTGEKVFLECVQDMDHENMFWYRQDPGLGLRLIYFSYDVKMKEKGDIPEGYSVSREKKERFSLILESASTNQTSMYLCASSSEEGRRSEAFFGQGTRLTVV.

Comments on this clonotype: A much larger clonotype is one base distant, so this may be a read error. The rearrangement links TRBV19 to TRBJ2-3; D is uncertain. CDR3 length equals 14 residues. Germline V gene lookup returns CDR1 LNHDA and CDR2 SQIVND (reference sequence). The DNA for the CDR3 is TGTGCCCGTAGTCGACGGCCTTTCACAGATACGCAGTATTTT. Translated, it gives CARSRRPFTDTQYF.

In this sample, this clonotype turned up a few times. The genes are TRBV6-5 and TRBJ1-6; 10 bases fit TRBD1. This CDR3 has 17 amino acids. Trimming at V came to 6 bases and at J to 5 bases, leaving 10 bases not matched to a gene. CDR1 MNHEY and CDR2 SVGAGI come from the germline V gene. CDR3 nucleotide sequence: TGTGCCAGCAGATTCGAAGGACAGGGGGGGAATAATTCACCCCTCCACTTT. Translating it yields CASRFEGQGGNNSPLHF.

This clonotype was seen ten or more times. V usage is TRBV28 and J usage is TRBJ1-4, with D hard to call. The CDR3 sequence is 17 residues long. CDR1 and CDR2 from the germline V gene are MDHEN and SYDVKM. V dropped 5 bases and J dropped 0 bases, with 16 bases sitting between them. The CDR3 DNA reads TGTGCCAGCAGTCCTTTTGGGGAGGATACAACTAATGAAAAACTGTTTTTT. This gives the protein CASSPFGEDTTNEKLFF.

In its sample, this clonotype was seen many times. In DNA form, the CDR3 reads TGTGCCAGCAGGTCTACAGGGGCGAGGACTGAAGCTTTCTTT. As protein: CASRSTGARTEAFF. This chain links TRBV12-3 or TRBV12-4 with TRBJ1-1; TRBD1 agrees at 7 bases. V shed 6 bases and J 5 bases; nucleotides not matched to a gene: 9. This CDR3 contains 14 residues.

There are many counts of this clonotype. V and J are TRBV7-3 and TRBJ1-2; D is unresolved. Germline values: CDR1 SGHTA, CDR2 FQGTGA. The germline V and J ends were trimmed by 0 bases and 8 bases, with 10 bases remaining between them. The CDR3 is 13 residues long. CDR3 sequence reads: CASSLTPGGGYTF. CDR3 in DNA: TGTGCCAGCAGCTTAACCCCGGGAGGCGGCTACACCTTC.

This clonotype was detected a few times. This chain joins TRBV20-1 and TRBJ2-7, with TRBD1 matching 7 bases. Germline V gene data show CDR1 as DFQATT and CDR2 as SNEGSKA (reference sequence). The V segment lost 5 bases and the J segment 7 bases; nucleotides outside the gene matches: 8. The CDR3 is 12 amino acids. For the CDR3, the DNA is TGCAGTGCTGGCCGCTCAGGGGGAGAGCAGTACTTC. Protein product: CSAGRSGGEQYF.

This clonotype turned up a few times. This rearrangement joins TRBV7-6 to TRBJ2-2; D is perhaps TRBD2 (6 bases). Germline V CDR1 and CDR2: SGHVS, FNYEAQ. The germline V and J ends were trimmed by 2 bases and 3 bases, with 10 bases remaining between them. This CDR3 spans 15 amino acids. Here the CDR3 DNA reads TGTGCCAGCAGCTTACAGGGAGGATACACCGGGGAGCTGTTTTTT. It codes for CASSLQGGYTGELFF.

This clonotype was found many times. This chain joins TRBV7-3 and TRBJ1-1; possibly TRBD1 for D (6 bases). The germline V gene has CDR1 SGHTA and CDR2 FQGTGA. The germline V and J ends were trimmed by 5 bases and 7 bases, with 11 bases remaining between them. This CDR3 has 12 amino acids. CDR3 protein: CASSMTGYEAFF. Written as DNA, the CDR3 is TGTGCCAGCAGCATGACAGGCTATGAAGCTTTCTTT.

In its sample, this clonotype was seen many times. In DNA, the CDR3 is TGTGCCATCAGTGTAGGTAGCGGAGGCACAGATACGCAGTATTTT. Residues: CAISVGSGGTDTQYF. The V and J genes are TRBV10-3 and TRBJ2-3, with D possibly TRBD2 on 6 matching bases. The germline CDR1 and CDR2 sequences are ENHRY and SYGVKD. The V end lost 4 bases, the J end lost 1 base, and 12 bases lay between the germline ends. The CDR3 length is 15 residues.

This clonotype was recorded many times. CDR3: CASSPWGYEDTGELFF. The DNA for the CDR3 is TGTGCCAGCAGCCCCTGGGGGTATGAGGACACCGGGGAGCTGTTTTTT. J is TRBJ2-2 and V is TRBV7-9; tentatively, D is TRBD1 or TRBD2 (5 bases each). The CDR3 runs to 16 residues. Germline CDR1 reads SEHNR; CDR2 reads FQNEAQ (reference sequence). V was pared by 5 bases and J by 3 bases, with 16 bases between.

This clonotype was recorded at least ten times. The chain is built from TRBV5-5 and TRBJ2-5; 8 nucleotides agree with TRBD2. Germline-derived CDR1 and CDR2 are SGHKS and YYEKEE (reference sequence). With V trimmed by 0 bases and J by 3 bases, 4 bases remained unmatched. The CDR3 is 15 residues long. CDR3 nucleotides: TGTGCCAGCAGCTTGGCCCCGGGACTAGAAGAGACCCAGTACTTC. This gives the protein CASSLAPGLEETQYF.

This clonotype was counted at least ten times. CDR3 protein: CASSRGDRRNTEAFF. CDR3 nucleotides: TGTGCCAGCAGCAGGGGAGATCGAAGGAACACTGAAGCTTTCTTT. The chain joins TRBV7-8 to TRBJ1-1; D possibly corresponds to TRBD1 (5 bases). Trimming shortened V by 5 bases and J by 1 base, and 14 bases separated the two germline ends. Germline CDR1 SGHVS, CDR2 FQNEAQ. The CDR3 is 15 amino acids.

This clonotype was seen at least ten times. This chain links TRBV2 with TRBJ2-7, with 7 bases matching TRBD2. The V segment lost 3 bases and the J segment 4 bases; nucleotides outside the gene matches: 6. The CDR3 runs to 14 residues. CDR1 and CDR2 from the germline V gene are SNHLY and FYNNEI. Here the CDR3 reads CASSETGGGYEQYF. The CDR3, as DNA: TGTGCCAGCAGTGAGACGGGGGGAGGGTACGAGCAGTACTTC.

This clonotype was counted many times. This chain joins TRBV7-2 and TRBJ2-7; 8 bases line up with TRBD2. Trimming at V came to 5 bases and at J to 2 bases, leaving 8 bases not matched to a gene. CDR3 length equals 15 residues. The germline gives CDR1 SGHTA, CDR2 FQGNSA. CDR3 bases: TGTGCCAGCAGCCGGAGCGGGGGAGGGACCTACGAGCAGTACTTC. Translated: CASSRSGGGTYEQYF. The full variable domain, with the rest looked up from reference TRBV7-2 and TRBJ2-7, is GAGVSQSPSNKVTEKGKDVELRCDPISGHTALYWYRQSLGQGLEFLIYFQGNSAPDKSGLPSDRFSAERTGGSVSTLTIQRTQQEDSAVYLCASSRSGGGTYEQYFGPGTRLTVT.